Listed below are T cell receptor beta chains from one sample, sequenced in a study of radiotherapy plus CTLA-4 blockade in lung cancer. The repertoire was sequenced with immunoSEQ multiplex PCR; TCRdb's copy has only in-frame clones and lacks some. The repertoire includes 35,000 to 45,000 clones, around 77% of them detected once, and roughly a tenth sits in the top ten. This specimen consisted of peripheral blood, obtained from a patient treated with radiotherapy plus ipilimumab. Every receptor here comes from a human donor with non-small cell lung cancer who had stable disease on radiotherapy plus ipilimumab. Both conserved end residues are part of each CDR3. A D gene is named only where the DNA matches it firmly. Size tells how often a clone was seen (once, few, many) or the class of an expanded clone, and some rows leave it out.

D: TRBD2; J: TRBJ2-3; size: once; V: TRBV28; length: 14; CDR3: CASRLAGRPDTQYF; DNA: TGTGCCAGCAGACTAGCGGGGAGACCAGATACGCAGTATTTT
D: .; J: TRBJ1-1; size: few; V: TRBV9; length: 16; CDR3: CASSVSPGQMNTEAFF; DNA: TGTGCCAGCAGCGTTTCACCGGGACAAATGAACACTGAAGCTTTCTTT
D: .; J: TRBJ2-5; size: .; V: TRBV5-6; length: 15; CDR3: CASSLARQGKGTQYF; DNA: TGTGCCAGCAGCTTGGCCAGGCAGGGGAAAGGGACCCAGTACTTC
D: .; J: TRBJ1-1; size: .; V: TRBV7-9; length: 18; CDR3: CASSLLVGGRAMNTEAFF; DNA: TGTGCCAGCAGCTTACTGGTAGGTGGCAGGGCCATGAACACTGAAGCTTTCTTT
D: .; J: TRBJ1-3; size: few; V: TRBV27; length: 13; CDR3: CASATRAGNTIYF; DNA: TGTGCCAGCGCCACCCGGGCTGGAAACACCATATATTTT
D: .; J: TRBJ1-3; size: .; V: TRBV2; length: 14; CDR3: CASKGYGGGNTIYF; DNA: TGTGCCAGCAAGGGGTACGGGGGTGGAAACACCATATATTTT
D: .; J: TRBJ2-7; size: .; V: TRBV13; length: 12; CDR3: CASSFRGREQYF; DNA: TGTGCCAGCAGCTTTCGAGGGCGTGAGCAGTACTTC
D: TRBD1; J: TRBJ1-1; size: .; V: TRBV25-1; length: 12; CDR3: CASGQGYTEAFF; DNA: TGTGCCAGTGGACAGGGATACACTGAAGCTTTCTTT
D: TRBD2; J: TRBJ2-1; size: .; V: TRBV30; length: 15; CDR3: CAWSNPSGGSLGQFF; DNA: TGTGCCTGGAGTAACCCTAGCGGGGGATCCCTCGGGCAGTTCTTC
D: .; J: TRBJ1-3; size: .; V: TRBV5-1; length: 15; CDR3: CASSSEGTAGNTIYF; DNA: TGCGCCAGCAGCTCGGAGGGGACTGCTGGAAACACCATATATTTT
D: .; J: TRBJ1-2; size: .; V: TRBV23-1; length: 13; CDR3: CASISGGNYGYTF; DNA: TGCGCCAGCATTTCGGGAGGGAACTATGGCTACACCTTC
D: TRBD1; J: TRBJ2-6; size: .; V: TRBV9; length: 16; CDR3: CASSVRQGDGANVLTF; DNA: TGTGCCAGCAGCGTCCGACAGGGGGATGGGGCCAACGTCCTGACTTTC
D: TRBD1; J: TRBJ2-1; size: .; V: TRBV7-3; length: 15; CDR3: CASSFEGANYNEQFF; DNA: TGTGCCAGCAGCTTTGAGGGGGCGAACTACAATGAGCAGTTCTTC
D: TRBD2; J: TRBJ2-1; size: .; V: TRBV6-6; length: 15; CDR3: CASSLQGLAVGEQFF; DNA: TGTGCCAGCAGTTTACAGGGACTAGCGGTGGGTGAGCAGTTCTTC
D: .; J: TRBJ2-7; size: .; V: TRBV27; length: 13; CDR3: CASSYTDRYEQYF; DNA: TGTGCCAGCAGTTACACAGACCGTTACGAGCAGTACTTC
D: TRBD1; J: TRBJ2-7; size: .; V: TRBV4-1; length: 16; CDR3: CASSQDLSTGVEEQYF; DNA: TGCGCCAGCAGCCAAGATTTGTCGACAGGGGTAGAGGAGCAGTACTTC